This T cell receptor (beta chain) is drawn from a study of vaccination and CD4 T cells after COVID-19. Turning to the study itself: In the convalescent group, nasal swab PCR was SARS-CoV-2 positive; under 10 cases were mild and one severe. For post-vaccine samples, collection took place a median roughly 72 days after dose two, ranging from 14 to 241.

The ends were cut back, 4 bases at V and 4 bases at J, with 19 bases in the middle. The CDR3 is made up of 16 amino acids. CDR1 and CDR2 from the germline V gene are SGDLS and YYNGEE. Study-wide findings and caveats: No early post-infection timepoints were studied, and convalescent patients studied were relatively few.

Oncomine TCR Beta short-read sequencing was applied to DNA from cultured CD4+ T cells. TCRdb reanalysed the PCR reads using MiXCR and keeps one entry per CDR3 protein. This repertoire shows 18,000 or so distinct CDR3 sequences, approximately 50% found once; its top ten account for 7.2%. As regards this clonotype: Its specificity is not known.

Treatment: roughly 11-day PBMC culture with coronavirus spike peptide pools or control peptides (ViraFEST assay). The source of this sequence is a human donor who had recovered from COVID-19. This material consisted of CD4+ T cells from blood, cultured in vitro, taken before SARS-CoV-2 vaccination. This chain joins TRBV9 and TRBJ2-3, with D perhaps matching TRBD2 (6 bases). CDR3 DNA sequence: TGTGCCAGCAGCACGCGCAGCGGAGGGATGGCAGATACGCAGTATTTT. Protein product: CASSTRSGGMADTQYF.